These T cell receptor beta chains were read from a single sample in a study of Ad26.COV2.S vaccination and SARS-CoV-2 variants. Measured with immunoSEQ multiplex PCR; TCRdb has only the in-frame clones, and not every one. The sample comprises hundreds of thousands of clones, 70% to 90% of which are singletons, and about 1.5% rests with the top ten. Sequenced here: peripheral blood, sampled in a trial of Ad26.COV2.S vaccine versus placebo. Receptor source: a person aged 18-65 years who received the Ad26.COV2.S COVID-19 vaccine or a placebo. CDR3s include the opening cysteine and the closing phenylalanine or tryptophan. The D gene is left open where the match is weak. Only part of the rows carry a size: once, few, many, or a class if the clone is expanded.

D | J | V | size | CDR3 | DNA
. | TRBJ1-1 | TRBV30 | . | CAWRKGGANTEAFF | TGTGCCTGGAGAAAAGGGGGGGCGAACACTGAAGCTTTCTTT
TRBD1 | TRBJ1-5 | TRBV3-1/TRBV3-2 | few | CASTPGQFQPQHF | TGTGCCAGCACTCCGGGACAGTTTCAGCCCCAGCATTTT
. | TRBJ1-2 | TRBV2 | . | CASSERIRQANGYTF | TGTGCCAGCAGTGAACGGATACGACAGGCTAATGGCTACACCTTC
. | TRBJ1-1 | TRBV5-4 | . | CASSGAYTEAFF | TGTGCCAGCAGTGGGGCGTACACTGAAGCTTTCTTT
. | TRBJ1-1 | TRBV30 | . | CAEKGSTEAFF | TGTGCCGAAAAAGGGAGCACTGAAGCTTTCTTT
. | TRBJ1-1 | TRBV10-3 | . | CAISESEAGETEAFF | TGTGCCATCAGTGAGTCAGAAGCTGGGGAAACTGAAGCTTTCTTT
TRBD1 | TRBJ1-1 | TRBV9 | . | CASSGDREVEAFF | TGTGCCAGCAGCGGGGACAGGGAGGTTGAAGCTTTCTTT
. | TRBJ2-7 | TRBV4-3 | . | CASSQQLDRQESYEQYF | TGCGCCAGCAGCCAACAGTTAGACAGGCAAGAATCCTACGAGCAGTACTTC
. | TRBJ1-3 | TRBV4-3 | . | CASSQRVGSGNTIYF | TGCGCCAGCAGCCAAAGGGTCGGATCTGGAAACACCATATATTTT
TRBD1 | TRBJ1-6 | TRBV19 | . | CASSLTGGDSPLHF | TGTGCCAGTAGTCTGACAGGGGGCGATTCACCCCTCCACTTT
. | TRBJ1-3 | TRBV11-2 | . | CASSPSSGNTIYF | TGTGCCAGCAGCCCCTCCTCTGGAAACACCATATATTTT
TRBD1 | TRBJ1-5 | TRBV10-3 | . | CAISDLGQGGGNQPQHF | TGTGCCATCAGTGACCTTGGACAGGGAGGAGGCAATCAGCCCCAGCATTTT
. | TRBJ2-7 | TRBV28 | . | CASSLSRQWPYEQYF | TGTGCCAGCAGTTTATCCCGACAGTGGCCCTACGAGCAGTACTTC
. | TRBJ1-2 | TRBV3-1/TRBV3-2 | . | CASSQDPVYYGYTF | TGTGCCAGCAGCCAAGACCCGGTTTATTATGGCTACACCTTC
. | TRBJ2-3 | TRBV6-4 | . | CASSRGTTSTDTQYF | TGTGCCAGCTCCAGGGGGACTACTAGCACAGATACGCAGTATTTT
. | TRBJ2-7 | TRBV7-9 | . | CASSLNSGPWVF | TGTGCCAGCAGCTTAAACAGTGGACCCTGGGTTTTC
TRBD1 | TRBJ1-2 | TRBV7-9 | . | CASSSVGRTGYGYTF | TGTGCCAGCAGCTCCGTAGGACGGACAGGATATGGCTACACCTTC
. | TRBJ1-2 | TRBV7-2 | . | CASSYQTGDYGYTF | TGTGCCAGCAGCTACCAGACAGGTGACTATGGCTACACCTTC
. | TRBJ2-3 | TRBV14 | . | CASSSTSGIGAQYF | TGTGCCAGCAGCTCCACATCAGGGATCGGGGCGCAGTATTTT
. | TRBJ1-1 | TRBV24-1 | . | CATNYETEMNTEAFF | TGTGCCACCAACTACGAAACAGAAATGAACACTGAAGCTTTCTTT
. | TRBJ1-1 | TRBV3-1/TRBV3-2 | . | CASSQDRGSRSEAFF | TGTGCCAGCAGCCAAGATCGAGGTAGTCGGTCTGAAGCTTTCTTT
TRBD2 | TRBJ2-7 | TRBV7-9 | . | CASTYDKTGLAYEQYF | TGTGCCAGCACCTATGACAAGACGGGACTAGCCTACGAGCAGTACTTC
. | TRBJ1-2 | TRBV30 | . | CGIGHGKGGYTF | TGTGGGATTGGGCACGGGAAAGGTGGCTACACCTTC
TRBD2 | TRBJ2-7 | TRBV6-5 | . | CASSLLAGGEDEQYF | TGTGCCAGCAGTCTCCTAGCGGGAGGGGAGGACGAGCAGTACTTC
. | TRBJ2-5 | TRBV6-1 | . | CASSADKRDSWETQYF | TGTGCCAGCAGTGCAGACAAGAGGGACTCGTGGGAGACCCAGTACTTC
TRBD1 | TRBJ1-4 | TRBV4-1 | few | CASSPGTGDEKLFF | TGCGCCAGCAGCCCCGGGACAGGGGATGAAAAACTGTTTTTT
. | TRBJ2-5 | TRBV18 | . | CASSLQETQYF | TGTGCCAGCTCACTCCAAGAGACCCAGTACTTC
TRBD1 | TRBJ2-7 | TRBV2 | . | CASSRRTGGAYEQYF | TGTGCCAGCAGTCGCCGGACAGGGGGGGCCTACGAGCAGTACTTC
. | TRBJ1-1 | TRBV20-1 | . | CSASGELNTEAFF | TGCAGTGCTAGTGGGGAGTTGAACACTGAAGCTTTCTTT
. | TRBJ1-4 | TRBV25-1 | . | CASSGRNFEKLFF | TGTGCCAGCAGTGGGAGAAATTTTGAAAAACTGTTTTTT
TRBD1 | TRBJ2-2 | TRBV5-3 | . | CARSLCGQGAGGELFF | TGTGCCAGAAGCTTGTGTGGACAGGGGGCTGGCGGGGAGCTGTTTTTT
. | TRBJ2-2 | TRBV18 | . | CASSPTGNTGELFF | TGTGCCAGCTCACCAACCGGGAACACCGGGGAGCTGTTTTTT
. | TRBJ1-3 | TRBV4-2 | few | CASSQDQGNGNTIYF | TGTGCCAGCAGCCAAGACCAGGGGAACGGAAACACCATATATTTT
TRBD2 | TRBJ2-7 | TRBV11-2 | . | CASSSASSGGWDEQYF | TGTGCCAGCAGCTCTGCCTCTAGCGGGGGGTGGGACGAGCAGTACTTC
TRBD1 | TRBJ1-6 | TRBV6-5 | . | CASSYGTAINSPLHF | TGTGCCAGCAGTTATGGGACAGCTATTAATTCACCCCTCCACTTT